A single sample gave rise to the 26 T cell receptor beta chains below, sequenced in a study of blood T cell repertoires in COVID-19. This table comes from immunoSEQ multiplex PCR, and its TCRdb copy is limited to in-frame clones, with some not included. The sample lists about 170,000 clones, 79% seen once, with 15% to 20% in the top ten. The sequenced material came from PBMCs or T cells enriched from blood (not recorded which). These receptors were collected from a woman in her seventies in a cohort exposed to, infected with or recovered from COVID-19 (not recorded which).

The chain uses TRBV6-2 or TRBV6-3 and TRBJ2-7, with D possibly TRBD1 on 6 matching bases. The CDR3 sequence is 13 residues long. V lost 2 bases and J lost 7, with 12 bases in between. The germline CDR1 and CDR2 sequences are MNHEY and SVGEGT. This chain's CDR3 is CASSYGGPWEQYF. Here the CDR3 DNA reads TGTGCCAGCAGTTACGGGGGCCCGTGGGAGCAGTACTTC.

This chain uses TRBV19 with TRBJ1-5, with a tentative D call TRBD1 (6 bases). The germline CDR1 and CDR2 sequences are LNHDA and SQIVND (reference sequence). CDR3 size: 16 residues. Trimming left V 4 bases short and J 1 base short, with 14 bases between. This CDR3 is CASSRSIGGSNQPQHF. In DNA form, the CDR3 reads TGTGCCAGTAGTAGGTCCATAGGGGGAAGCAATCAGCCCCAGCATTTT.

This chain joins TRBV2 and TRBJ2-2; a weak D match, TRBD1 (6 bases). V was shortened by 10 bases and J by 4 bases, with 16 bases between the two germline ends. This CDR3 has 14 residues. The germline CDR1 and CDR2 sequences are SNHLY and FYNNEI. The CDR3 protein is CATGEQGFTGELFF. The CDR3 region has the DNA TGTGCCACAGGAGAACAGGGTTTCACCGGGGAGCTGTTTTTT. The whole variable domain, remainder taken from reference TRBV2 and TRBJ2-2, is EPEVTQTPSHQVTQMGQEVILRCVPISNHLYFYWYRQILGQKVEFLVSFYNNEISEKSEIFDDQFSVERPDGSNFTLKIRSTKLEDSAMYFCATGEQGFTGELFFGEGSRLTVL.

CDR3: CASSSIGGANTEAFF. The CDR3 region has the DNA TGTGCCAGCAGTTCCATCGGAGGGGCGAACACTGAAGCTTTCTTT. The chain is built from TRBV27 and TRBJ1-1, with D maybe TRBD1 (5 bases). CDR1 MNHEY and CDR2 SMNVEV come from the germline V gene (reference sequence). V lost 4 bases, J lost 1 base, and 13 bases lay in between. CDR3 length equals 15 residues.

The J gene is TRBJ1-2, the V gene TRBV3-1 (or the pseudogene TRBV3-2); D is unclear. The germline V and J ends were trimmed by 2 bases and 7 bases, with 17 bases remaining between them. The germline gives CDR1 LGHDT, CDR2 YNNKEL (reference sequence). This CDR3 has 15 amino acids. As DNA, the CDR3 is TGTGCCAGCAGCCAATTAGAGGCAGTCGTGAGTGGCTACACCTTC. Protein product: CASSQLEAVVSGYTF.

This chain connects TRBV7-9 to TRBJ1-1; D not certain. The V gene's germline CDR1 is SEHNR and CDR2 FQNEAQ (reference sequence). Trimming shortened V by 5 bases and J by 1 base, and 11 bases separated the two germline ends. The CDR3 runs 14 residues. CDR3 protein: CASSPGGENTEAFF. The CDR3 coding sequence is TGTGCCAGCAGCCCCGGCGGGGAGAACACTGAAGCTTTCTTT.

The J gene is TRBJ2-5, the V gene TRBV5-1, with no clear D. This CDR3 is 14 amino acids long. Germline V CDR1 and CDR2: SGHRS, YFSETQ. Trimming pared 2 bases from V and 3 bases from J, leaving 11 bases between. CDR3: CASSLTVTEETQYF. The CDR3 DNA is TGCGCCAGCAGCTTAACAGTCACCGAAGAGACCCAGTACTTC.

The chain is built from TRBV9 and TRBJ2-3; D gene ambiguous. V shed 1 base and J shed 2 bases, with 11 bases lying between them. CDR1 SGDLS and CDR2 YYNGEE come from the germline V gene. The CDR3 has 15 amino acids. CDR3 sequence reads: CASSVSGQPTDTQYF. Here the CDR3 DNA reads TGTGCCAGCAGCGTAAGTGGGCAGCCCACAGATACGCAGTATTTT. The full variable domain, completed using reference TRBV9 and TRBJ2-3, is DSGVTQTPKHLITATGQRVTLRCSPRSGDLSVYWYQQSLDQGLQFLIQYYNGEERAKGNILERFSAQQFPDLHSELNLSSLELGDSALYFCASSVSGQPTDTQYFGPGTRLTVL.

The chain employs TRBV24-1 and TRBJ1-2; D unclear. The CDR3 has 13 amino acids. V dropped 5 bases and J dropped 7 bases, with 13 bases sitting between them. Germline lookup yields CDR1 KGHDR and CDR2 SFDVKD. CDR3 nucleotides: TGTGCCACCAGTGTAGGGAGTTGGGGTGGCTACACCTTC. It yields the protein CATSVGSWGGYTF.

The chain couples TRBV28 to TRBJ1-2; a weak D match, TRBD1 (6 bases). Germline V gives CDR1 MDHEN, CDR2 SYDVKM. This CDR3 has 15 amino acids. V gave up 5 bases and J gave up 7 bases, with 20 bases separating them. CDR3 sequence: CASSLIAPTGFGYTF. In DNA, the CDR3 is TGTGCCAGCAGTCTCATTGCCCCCACAGGGTTTGGCTACACCTTC.

The chain employs TRBV19 and TRBJ1-3; no definite D call. V was pared by 6 bases and J by 0 bases, with 9 bases between. The length of the CDR3 is 14 residues. Germline CDR1 and CDR2: LNHDA and SQIVND (reference sequence). This CDR3 reads CASRSHNSGNTIYF. CDR3 nucleotides: TGTGCCAGTAGATCTCACAACTCTGGAAACACCATATATTTT. Using reference TRBV19 and TRBJ1-3 for the parts outside the CDR3, the full variable domain is DGGITQSPKYLFRKEGQNVTLSCEQNLNHDAMYWYRQDPGQGLRLIYYSQIVNDFQKGDIAEGYSVSREKKESFPLTVTSAQKNPTAFYLCASRSHNSGNTIYFGEGSWLTVV.

The V and J genes are TRBV6-5 and TRBJ1-2; D is possibly TRBD1 (6 bases). Per germline, CDR1 MNHEY and CDR2 SVGAGI. Between the trimmed V and J ends, which lost 4 bases and 4 bases, there was a span of 16 bases. The CDR3 is 15 residues long. CDR3 sequence reads: CASSSPGQFGYGYTF. CDR3 nucleotides: TGTGCCAGCAGTTCGCCCGGACAGTTTGGCTATGGCTACACCTTC.

A single count supports this clone. V is TRBV21-1 and J is TRBJ1-1. TRBV21-1 is recorded as a pseudogene. The CDR3 loop spans 16 amino acids. The CDR3 nucleotides are TGTGCCAGCAGTGGTGTTTTAGCACACATTCGCACTGAAGCTTTCTTT. It specifies CASSGVLAHIRTEAFF.

The rearrangement uses TRBV27 and TRBJ1-6, with 7 nucleotides matching TRBD1. The CDR3 has 14 amino acids. Unmatched junction bases numbered 11, after V lost 4 bases and J lost 14 bases. Germline V gives CDR1 MNHEY, CDR2 SMNVEV (reference sequence). Here the CDR3 reads CASSSPGEGGTLHF. CDR3 sequence (DNA): TGTGCCAGCAGTTCACCGGGGGAAGGGGGCACCCTCCACTTT.

V and J are TRBV5-3 and TRBJ2-7, with 8 positions matching TRBD1. TRBV5-3 is known as an ORF, though its function is uncertain. V lost 10 bases to trimming and J lost 4 bases; unmatched junction nucleotides: 10. The CDR3 is 13 amino acids. The CDR3 DNA sequence: TGTGCCTCGGCCGGGACAGGTTTTTACGAGCAGTACTTC. Its protein product is CASAGTGFYEQYF.

The chain recombines TRBV7-9 with TRBJ2-1; 15 positions match TRBD2. The CDR3 runs 16 residues. Trimming took 5 bases from V and 13 from J; bases not matched to a gene: 12. Germline V gives CDR1 SEHNR, CDR2 FQNEAQ (reference sequence). The DNA for the CDR3 is TGTGCCAGCAGCCCCCGGACTAGCGGGAGGGCCGAATCCCAGTTCTTC. Protein product: CASSPRTSGRAESQFF. Using reference TRBV7-9 and TRBJ2-1 for the parts outside the CDR3, the full variable domain is DTGVSQNPRHKITKRGQNVTFRCDPISEHNRLYWYRQTLGQGPEFLTYFQNEAQLEKSRLLSDRFSAERPKGSFSTLEIQRTEQGDSAMYLCASSPRTSGRAESQFFGPGTRLTVL.

V gene TRBV7-3 combines with J gene TRBJ1-6; D is ambiguous. V was shortened by 2 bases and J by 9 bases, with 8 bases between the two germline ends. CDR3 length equals 13 residues. CDR1 and CDR2 (germline): SGHTA, FQGTGA. CDR3 DNA sequence: TGTGCCAGCAGCTTAGGGCTAAGTTCACCCCTCCACTTT. Translating it yields CASSLGLSSPLHF.

The chain employs TRBV28 and TRBJ1-2; 8 positions match TRBD1. Germline CDR1 MDHEN, CDR2 SYDVKM. The CDR3 sequence is 14 residues long. Trimming cost V 3 bases and J 8 bases; bases outside gene matches: 8. The CDR3 region is CASSFPGTGTGYTF. Written as DNA, the CDR3 is TGTGCCAGCAGTTTCCCCGGGACAGGAACAGGCTACACCTTC.

This chain links TRBV5-1 with TRBJ2-1, with 13 bases fitting TRBD2. The CDR3 has 15 amino acids. The germline CDR1 and CDR2 sequences are SGHRS and YFSETQ. Trimming cost V 0 bases and J 7 bases; bases outside gene matches: 1. CDR3 sequence reads: CASSLGLAGGNEQFF. CDR3 coding DNA: TGCGCCAGCAGCTTGGGACTAGCGGGAGGTAATGAGCAGTTCTTC.

V and J are TRBV4-3 and TRBJ2-2; TRBD2 matches at 10 bases. The CDR3 has 17 residues. CDR1 LGHNA and CDR2 YSLEER come from the germline V gene. The V segment lost 4 bases and the J segment 7 bases; nucleotides outside the gene matches: 12. The CDR3 DNA follows: TGCGCCAGCAGCCCGTACCTAGCGGGAGAGGTGGTCGGGGAGCTGTTTTTT. It is translated as CASSPYLAGEVVGELFF.

The V call is TRBV18, the J call TRBJ1-4, with 9 nucleotides matching TRBD1. Germline CDR1 reads KGHSH; CDR2 reads LQKENI. The CDR3 totals 14 residues. Trimming removed 6 bases from V and 7 bases from J; junction bases left unmatched: 6. CDR3 loop: CASSQQGASEKLFF. The CDR3 DNA reads TGTGCCAGCTCCCAACAGGGGGCCAGTGAAAAACTGTTTTTT.

J is TRBJ1-6 and V is TRBV18, with 9 positions matching TRBD1. The CDR3 extends over 17 amino acids. Germline lookup yields CDR1 KGHSH and CDR2 LQKENI. The ends lost 2 bases at V and 7 bases at J; junction bases unmatched: 9. As DNA, the CDR3 is TGTGCCAGCTCACCATACGATACAGGGGGCGGAAATTCACCCCTCCACTTT. This encodes CASSPYDTGGGNSPLHF.

This clone was observed a single time. The J gene is TRBJ2-4, the V gene TRBV14; D is possibly TRBD2 (5 bases). V gave up 0 bases and J gave up 0 bases, with 6 bases separating them. Germline V gene sequence: CDR1 SGHDN, CDR2 FVKESK. The CDR3 sequence is 15 residues long. The DNA of the CDR3 is TGTGCCAGCAGCCAAGAGGCGGGAGCCAAAAACATTCAGTACTTC. It codes for CASSQEAGAKNIQYF.

The chain carries TRBV5-1 and TRBJ2-3; 8 nucleotides agree with TRBD2. Unmatched junction bases numbered 10, after V lost 9 bases and J lost 1 base. Germline CDR1 SGHRS, CDR2 YFSETQ. The CDR3 has 15 amino acids. CDR3 loop: CATRRGAWGTDTQYF. CDR3 bases: TGCGCCACCCGGCGGGGGGCGTGGGGCACAGATACGCAGTATTTT.

The V gene is TRBV28, the J gene TRBJ1-1; a weak D match, TRBD1 (6 bases). CDR1 is MDHEN, CDR2 SYDVKM, per germline. The V end was cut by 9 bases, the J end by 3 bases, with 14 bases between. The CDR3 extends over 13 amino acids. CDR3 loop: CASRGGAYTEAFF. In DNA, the CDR3 is TGTGCCAGTAGGGGGGGGGCGTACACTGAAGCTTTCTTT.

V gene TRBV5-6 combines with J gene TRBJ1-2; 9 nucleotides match TRBD1. The germline gives CDR1 SGHDT, CDR2 YYEEEE. V lost 4 bases to trimming and J lost 8 bases; unmatched junction nucleotides: 15. This CDR3 is 16 amino acids long. In DNA, the CDR3 is TGTGCCAGCAGCCGCGGGGTCGGGACAGGGTCTAGGGGCTACACCTTC. It is translated as CASSRGVGTGSRGYTF.